This entry lists 15 T cell receptor beta chains sequenced from one sample in a study of shared clonotypes between healthy human individuals. Here immunoSEQ multiplex PCR was the method, and the copy in TCRdb shows in-frame clones only, minus some. The profile shows approximately 720,000 clones, around 92% of them singletons. Positively selected for CCR7, the CD45RO-negative cells used as naive CD8 cells excluded terminally differentiated effector memory CD45RA+ cells. The sample taken for sequencing was naive CD8+ T cells sorted from blood. The receptors were sampled from a man aged 25-45 years in good health.

The rearrangement uses TRBV27 and TRBJ2-1; D unresolved. V lost 5 bases and J lost 4, with 6 bases in between. The CDR3 runs to 12 residues. Germline values: CDR1 MNHEY, CDR2 SMNVEV (reference sequence). In DNA, the CDR3 is TGTGCCAGCAGTCGCACTTACAATGAGCAGTTCTTC. Encoded protein: CASSRTYNEQFF.

V and J are TRBV18 and TRBJ2-7, with TRBD1 matching over 7 bases. This CDR3 is built from 14 residues. V shed 3 bases and J 4 bases; nucleotides not matched to a gene: 6. The germline V gene encodes CDR1 KGHSH and CDR2 LQKENI. CDR3 bases: TGTGCCAGCTCACCCCCCGGGACAGAATACGAGCAGTACTTC. This translates into CASSPPGTEYEQYF. The whole variable domain, remainder taken from reference TRBV18 and TRBJ2-7, is NAGVMQNPRHLVRRRGQEARLRCSPMKGHSHVYWYRQLPEEGLKFMVYLQKENIIDESGMPKERFSAEFPKEGPSILRIQQVVRGDSAAYFCASSPPGTEYEQYFGPGTRLTVT.

V usage is TRBV27 and J usage is TRBJ2-7; no definite D call. The CDR3 contains 11 residues. The germline V gene encodes CDR1 MNHEY and CDR2 SMNVEV (reference sequence). V was shortened by 8 bases and J by 2 bases, with 7 bases between the two germline ends. In DNA form, the CDR3 reads TGTGCCAGCGGGTTTGCCTACGAGCAGTACTTC. Its protein is CASGFAYEQYF.

This chain connects TRBV4-3 to TRBJ2-5; TRBD2 matches 10 bases. J was trimmed by 5 bases and V by 0 bases; bases with no gene match: 9. This CDR3 comprises 17 residues. CDR1 LGHNA and CDR2 YSLEER come from the germline V gene. The CDR3 sequence is CASSQDLAGEVGETQYF. DNA of the CDR3: TGCGCCAGCAGCCAAGATCTAGCGGGAGAGGTGGGGGAGACCCAGTACTTC.

V gene TRBV5-1 combines with J gene TRBJ2-7; a weak D match, TRBD2 (5 bases). Per germline, CDR1 SGHRS and CDR2 YFSETQ. The CDR3 consists of 14 residues. Trimming shortened V by 1 base and J by 0 bases, and 8 bases separated the two germline ends. The CDR3 nucleotides are TGCGCCAGCAGCTTGCGTGACTACTCCTACGAGCAGTACTTC. Its protein product is CASSLRDYSYEQYF.

This clone has just one count. This chain connects TRBV25-1 to TRBJ2-1, with D tentatively TRBD1 or TRBD2 (5 bases each). CDR3 length: 14 residues. Per the germline V gene, CDR1 is MGHDK and CDR2 is SYGVNS. V lost 4 bases to trimming and J lost 8 bases, with 15 bases between them. CDR3 in amino acids: CASSGTGAWDEQFF. CDR3 coding DNA: TGTGCCAGCAGTGGAACCGGGGCCTGGGATGAGCAGTTCTTC.

The chain employs TRBV5-8 and TRBJ1-3, with TRBD1 matching 8 bases. The CDR3 extends over 17 amino acids. V shed 4 bases, J shed 5 bases, and the junction held 14 bases outside the gene matches. Germline V lookup: CDR1 SGHTS, CDR2 YDEGEE. For the CDR3, the DNA is TGTGCCAGCAGCGTCAGTCGTGACAGGGGCCGAAGAAACACCATATATTTT. Protein sequence: CASSVSRDRGRRNTIYF.

With respect to this clone: A far bigger clonotype differs at one base, so this is likely a read error. V usage is TRBV2 and J usage is TRBJ2-5; TRBD2 agrees at 12 bases. Germline CDR1 and CDR2: SNHLY and FYNNEI. J was trimmed by 5 bases and V by 8 bases; bases with no gene match: 9. The CDR3 is made up of 15 amino acids. DNA of the CDR3: TGTGCCAGCGGGAGACTAGCGGGGGCGCGGGAGACCCAGTACTTC. It specifies CASGRLAGARETQYF.

The rearrangement links TRBV30 to TRBJ2-5; a weak D match, TRBD2 (7 bases). V was pared by 2 bases and J by 5 bases, with 18 bases between. The CDR3 consists of 15 residues. CDR1 and CDR2 (germline): GTSNPN, SVGIG (reference sequence). The CDR3: CAWSQGGGTRETQYF. CDR3 DNA: TGTGCCTGGAGTCAAGGGGGGGGCACCCGGGAGACCCAGTACTTC.

The genes are TRBV6-6 and TRBJ2-6; a weak D match, TRBD2 (5 bases). Germline V gene data show CDR1 as MNHNY and CDR2 as SVGAGI (reference sequence). This CDR3 spans 16 amino acids. The germline V and J ends were trimmed by 2 bases and 4 bases, with 12 bases remaining between them. For the CDR3, the DNA is TGTGCCAGCAGTTACCCCTGGCCGGGGGGGGCCAACGTCCTGACTTTC. It encodes CASSYPWPGGANVLTF.

The chain combines TRBV6-1 with TRBJ2-2; D unclear. V gave up 3 bases and J gave up 4 bases, with 9 bases separating them. The CDR3 has 14 residues. Looked up from germline, CDR1 is MNHNS and CDR2 is SASEGT. In DNA form, the CDR3 reads TGTGCCAGCAGTGATGGGATGTTCACCGGGGAGCTGTTTTTT. It translates to CASSDGMFTGELFF.

The chain employs TRBV2 and TRBJ2-1; D gene uncertain. V was shortened by 10 bases and J by 9 bases, with 10 bases between the two germline ends. CDR1 is SNHLY and CDR2 is FYNNEI in the germline V gene. This CDR3 region has 10 residues. CDR3 nucleotides: TGTGCCACCTCAGCTCTTGAGCAGTTCTTC. As protein: CATSALEQFF.

The chain combines TRBV5-6 with TRBJ2-7, with 7 bases aligning to TRBD2. Germline CDR1 SGHDT, CDR2 YYEEEE. The CDR3 has 14 residues. With 4 bases clipped from V and 4 bases from J, the junction kept 8 bases outside the gene matches. CDR3 residues: CASSPGPSGYEQYF. The CDR3 DNA reads as TGTGCCAGCAGCCCGGGCCCTAGCGGATACGAGCAGTACTTC.

V is TRBV5-6 and J is TRBJ2-2; D not certain. This CDR3 is 14 amino acids long. V was trimmed by 2 bases and J by 1 base, leaving 6 bases between them. CDR1 and CDR2 (germline): SGHDT, YYEEEE. The CDR3 is CASSLQGNTGELFF. DNA for the CDR3: TGTGCCAGCAGCTTACAAGGGAACACCGGGGAGCTGTTTTTT.

The chain has TRBV5-1 and TRBJ1-1; the D is unclear. Germline values: CDR1 SGHRS, CDR2 YFSETQ. The CDR3 consists of 13 residues. Trimming removed 7 bases from V and 7 bases from J, with 17 bases in between. In DNA form, the CDR3 reads TGCGCCAGCTCCGCCGGTTTGGCAGATGAAGCTTTCTTT. Protein: CASSAGLADEAFF.